This is a list of T cell receptor beta chains from one sample in a study of Tregs in tolerant kidney transplant recipients. The data were produced by immunoSEQ multiplex PCR, yet TCRdb's version contains in-frame clones alone and is incomplete. The profile shows 90,000 or so clones, 93% of them singletons. Sequences were derived from CD4+ T cells from blood (PBMCs), sampled 12 months after the transplant. These receptors originate from a human patient who received a combined kidney and bone marrow transplant. The T cells may partly be graft donor cells. Each CDR3 is given with its conserved first and last residue. D genes are given only for firm matches. Part of the rows lack a size; the others show once, few, many or a class for expanded clones.

TRBJ1-2 | 16 | TRBV7-3 | TRBD1 | NA | CASRLPGQGANYGYTF | TGTGCCAGCAGGCTTCCCGGACAGGGAGCTAACTATGGCTACACCTTC
TRBJ2-1 | 15 | TRBV5-6 | TRBD1 | NA | CASSPTGLRMDEQFF | TGTGCCAGCAGCCCGACAGGGCTAAGAATGGATGAGCAGTTCTTC
TRBJ2-2 | 18 | TRBV18 | TRBD2 | NA | CASSPPGRHSANTGELFF | TGTGCCAGCTCACCCCCCGGGAGGCATAGCGCGAACACCGGGGAGCTGTTTTTT
TRBJ2-7 | 13 | TRBV5-4 | NA | NA | CASSPQKGFEQYF | TGTGCCAGCAGCCCACAGAAGGGGTTCGAGCAGTACTTC
TRBJ2-7 | 17 | TRBV4-1 | TRBD2 | NA | CASSQGAGVIRPREQYF | TGCGCCAGCAGCCAAGGGGCGGGAGTGATTCGCCCTCGCGAGCAGTACTTC
TRBJ1-1 | 14 | TRBV10-3 | TRBD1 | NA | CAISDGTGSTEAFF | TGTGCCATCAGTGATGGGACAGGGAGCACTGAAGCTTTCTTT
TRBJ1-3 | 14 | TRBV19 | TRBD1 | NA | CASRGQGELNTIYF | TGTGCCAGCCGCGGACAGGGGGAATTAAACACCATATATTTT
TRBJ2-3 | 19 | TRBV9 | TRBD2 | NA | CASSVGLAGGPSGTDTQYF | TGTGCCAGCAGCGTAGGACTAGCGGGGGGGCCGAGTGGCACAGATACGCAGTATTTT
TRBJ1-1 | 13 | TRBV5-1 | NA | few | CASSSTGNTEAFF | TGCGCCAGCAGCTCCACGGGGAACACTGAAGCTTTCTTT
TRBJ1-3 | 16 | TRBV19 | TRBD1 | NA | CASRTTGGYSGNTIYF | TGTGCCAGTAGAACGACAGGGGGGTACTCTGGAAACACCATATATTTT
TRBJ2-7 | 13 | TRBV6-5 | NA | NA | CASSYGGFYEQYF | TGTGCCAGCAGTTACGGGGGGTTCTACGAGCAGTACTTC